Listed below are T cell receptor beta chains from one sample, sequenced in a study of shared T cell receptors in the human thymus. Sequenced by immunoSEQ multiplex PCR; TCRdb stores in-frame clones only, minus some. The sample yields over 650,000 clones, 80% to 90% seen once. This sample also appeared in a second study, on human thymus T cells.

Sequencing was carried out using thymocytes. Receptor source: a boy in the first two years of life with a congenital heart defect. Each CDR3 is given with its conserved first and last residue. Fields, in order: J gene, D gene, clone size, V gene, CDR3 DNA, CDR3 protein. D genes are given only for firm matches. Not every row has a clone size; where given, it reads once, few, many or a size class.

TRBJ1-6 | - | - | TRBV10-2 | TGCGCCAGCAGTGAGGAGACAGACAATTCACCCCTCCACTTT | CASSEETDNSPLHF
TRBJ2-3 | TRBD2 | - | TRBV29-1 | TGCAGCGTTGGTGGGGCGCTAGCGGGAGTTCTACCGATTCAAGATACGCAGTATTTT | CSVGGALAGVLPIQDTQYF
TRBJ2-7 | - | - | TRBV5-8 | TGTGCCAGCAGCTGCGCCCCACTCAGACAGGAGAACTTGCAGTACTTC | CASSCAPLRQENLQYF
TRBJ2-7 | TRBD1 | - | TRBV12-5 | TGTGCTAGTGGTCCGGGACAGGGGGAAGACGAGCAGTACTTC | CASGPGQGEDEQYF
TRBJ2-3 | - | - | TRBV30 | TGTGCCTGGTCCACCAAAAGGGGGTTAAGCACAGATACGCAGTATTTT | CAWSTKRGLSTDTQYF
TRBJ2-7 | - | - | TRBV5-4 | TGTGCCAGCAGCTTGACATTAGGACAGAACAACGAGCAGTACTTC | CASSLTLGQNNEQYF
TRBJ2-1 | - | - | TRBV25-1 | TGTGCCAGCAGTGAGCGCGCCGGGCAGTTCTTC | CASSERAGQFF
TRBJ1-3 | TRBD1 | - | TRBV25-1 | TGTGCCAGCAGTGAAGGCGGGATCCGGGACAGCTCTGGAAACACCATATATTTT | CASSEGGIRDSSGNTIYF
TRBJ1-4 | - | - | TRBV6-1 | TGTGCCAGCAGTGAGTCTGTTAGGGGTGAAAAACTGTTTTTT | CASSESVRGEKLFF
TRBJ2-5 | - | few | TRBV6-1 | TGTGCCCTGAAGGGGGCGGGATGGGCGGAGACCCAGTACTTC | CALKGAGWAETQYF
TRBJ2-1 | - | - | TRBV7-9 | TGTGCCAGGGGGGGAAGGGGCTACAATGAGCAGTTCTTC | CARGGRGYNEQFF
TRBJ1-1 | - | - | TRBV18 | TGTGCCAGCTCACGGGGAGGCACTGAAGCTTTCTTT | CASSRGGTEAFF
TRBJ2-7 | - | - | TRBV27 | TGTGCCAGCAGTCCTGGGACAAATTACGAGCAGTACTTC | CASSPGTNYEQYF
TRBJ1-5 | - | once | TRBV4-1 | TGCGCCAGCAGCCAAAGGGAGGGGGATCAGCCCCAGCATTTT | CASSQREGDQPQHF
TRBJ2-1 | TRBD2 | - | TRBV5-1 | TGCGCCAGCAGCGCGGAAGGACTAGCGGGAATCAACAATGAGCAGTTCTTC | CASSAEGLAGINNEQFF
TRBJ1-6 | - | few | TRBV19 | TGTGCCAGTAGTATAAACAGGCGAATGGAGTCACCCCTCCACTTT | CASSINRRMESPLHF
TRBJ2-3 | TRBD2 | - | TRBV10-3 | TGTGCCATCAGTGAGTCAGGGACTAGCGCAATCACAGATACGCAGTATTTT | CAISESGTSAITDTQYF
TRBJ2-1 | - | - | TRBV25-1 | TGTGCCAGCAGCCCTTTAGGGCGGGCCACCTACAATGAGCAGTTCTTC | CASSPLGRATYNEQFF
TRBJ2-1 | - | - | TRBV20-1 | TGCAGTGCTAGCGGAGTGGAACAGTTCTTC | CSASGVEQFF
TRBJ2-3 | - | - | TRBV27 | TGTGCCAGCACCCCCACAGGGTTGACAGATACGCAGTATTTT | CASTPTGLTDTQYF
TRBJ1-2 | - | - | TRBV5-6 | TGTGCCAGCAGCGTTGGAGGGCCTGAGGACTATGGCTACACCTTC | CASSVGGPEDYGYTF
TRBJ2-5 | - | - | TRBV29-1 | TGCAGCGTGGCGAAAAGGGGGGAGACCCAGTACTTC | CSVAKRGETQYF
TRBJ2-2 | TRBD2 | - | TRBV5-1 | TGCGCCAGCAGCCCCGGACTAGCGGACAACACCGGGGAGCTGTTTTTT | CASSPGLADNTGELFF
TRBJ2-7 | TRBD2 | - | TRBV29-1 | TGCAGCGTCCCTGGACTAGCGGGCCGTGCGCACGAGCAGTACTTC | CSVPGLAGRAHEQYF
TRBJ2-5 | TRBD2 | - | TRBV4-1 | TGCGCCAGCAGCCCCCAACCAGAGCGGGACTGGCGGGGTCGAGAGACCCAGTACTTC | CASSPQPERDWRGRETQYF
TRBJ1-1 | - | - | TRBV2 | TGTGCCAGCAGTGAACCACTACCAGGGCCTGAAGCTTTCTTT | CASSEPLPGPEAFF
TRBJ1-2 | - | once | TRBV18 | TGTGCCAGCTCACCTTATCCGTCAGGGAACTATGGCTACACCTTC | CASSPYPSGNYGYTF
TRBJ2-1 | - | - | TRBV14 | TGTGCCAGCAGCCCGTCCCATAACGGGGTGAATGAGCAGTTCTTC | CASSPSHNGVNEQFF
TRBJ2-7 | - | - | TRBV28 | TGTGCCAGCAGGGAGAGAACAGGCCCTTCCTACGAGCAGTACTTC | CASRERTGPSYEQYF
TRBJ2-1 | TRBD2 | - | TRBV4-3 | TGCGCCAGCAGCCAACATTTTTTATCAGGCGGGAGGGACTCCTACAATGAGCAGTTCTTC | CASSQHFLSGGRDSYNEQFF
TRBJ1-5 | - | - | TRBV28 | TGTGCCAGCGCAGGGGTAGGAGGCAATCAGCCCCAGCATTTT | CASAGVGGNQPQHF
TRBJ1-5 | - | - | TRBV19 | TGTGCCAGTAGTGCCGACAGAAGCAATCAGCCCCAGCATTTT | CASSADRSNQPQHF
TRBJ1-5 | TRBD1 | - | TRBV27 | TGTGCCAGCAGACCGGGACAGCCTAATCAGCCCCAGCATTTT | CASRPGQPNQPQHF